A single sample gave rise to the 16 T cell receptor beta chains below, sequenced in a study of shared clonotypes between healthy human individuals. Repertoires were generated with immunoSEQ multiplex PCR, while TCRdb's copy carries only in-frame clones and drops some. Here the sample spans around 1.6 million clones, roughly 98% being singletons. The specimen sequenced was naive CD4+ T cells sorted from blood. Subset denoted: CD45RA+ positively selected. These receptors were obtained from a man under 40 in good health.

The CDR3 loop is CASSLLAGASNTGELFF. The CDR3 region has the DNA TGTGCCAGCAGCTTATTAGCGGGGGCCTCGAACACCGGGGAGCTGTTTTTT. This chain joins TRBV5-4 and TRBJ2-2; 9 positions match TRBD2. The CDR3 loop spans 17 amino acids. Germline-derived CDR1 and CDR2 are SGHNT and YYREEE (reference sequence). With 2 bases clipped from V and 0 bases from J, the junction kept 5 bases outside the gene matches.

This sequence joins TRBV28 and TRBJ2-7; D perhaps matches TRBD2 (8 bases). Trimming removed 6 bases at V and 7 bases at J, with 22 bases between. This CDR3 spans 15 amino acids. Germline V lookup: CDR1 MDHEN, CDR2 SYDVKM. The CDR3 sequence: CASSPGGGNSWEQYF. CDR3 sequence (DNA): TGTGCCAGCAGCCCGGGAGGGGGCAATAGCTGGGAGCAGTACTTC.

J is TRBJ1-2 and V is TRBV4-3; a weak D match, TRBD1 (6 bases). Germline lookup yields CDR1 LGHNA and CDR2 YSLEER. CDR3 length equals 17 residues. The V and J ends lost 0 bases and 2 bases respectively, with 16 bases between them. CDR3 protein: CASSQEGRGTRNYGYTF. The CDR3 coding sequence is TGCGCCAGCAGCCAAGAAGGACGAGGGACAAGGAACTATGGCTACACCTTC.

J is TRBJ2-3 and V is TRBV10-1, with 10 bases fitting TRBD2. Germline V gene sequence: CDR1 WNHNN, CDR2 SYGVQD (reference sequence). The CDR3 is 15 amino acids. With V trimmed by 5 bases and J by 2 bases, 4 bases remained unmatched. The DNA for the CDR3 is TGCGCCAGCAGTACCGGGACTAGCGACACAGATACGCAGTATTTT. Translated, it gives CASSTGTSDTDTQYF.

V is TRBV6-5 and J is TRBJ2-2, with D hard to call. V was clipped by 2 bases and J by 6 bases, with 13 bases between them. Germline V gene lookup returns CDR1 MNHEY and CDR2 SVGAGI. The CDR3 loop spans 15 amino acids. The CDR3 region has the DNA TGTGCCAGCAGTTACATCCGGCAGGCGGCCGGGGAGCTGTTTTTT. Encoded protein: CASSYIRQAAGELFF.

The chain uses TRBV5-1 and TRBJ2-5, with D perhaps matching TRBD2 (5 bases). This CDR3 is 13 amino acids long. Per the germline V gene, CDR1 is SGHRS and CDR2 is YFSETQ. V shed 8 bases and J shed 2 bases, with 13 bases lying between them. This CDR3 is CASVRDYQETQYF. CDR3 sequence (DNA): TGCGCCAGTGTCCGAGACTATCAAGAGACCCAGTACTTC.

This clone was seen only once. The rearrangement uses TRBV7-3 and TRBJ2-3; no definite D call. Germline lookup yields CDR1 SGHTA and CDR2 FQGTGA. The CDR3 runs to 15 residues. V gave up 5 bases and J gave up 0 bases, with 12 bases separating them. The CDR3 bases are TGTGCCAGCAGCCCGAACAGAGCTAGCACAGATACGCAGTATTTT. Translated, it gives CASSPNRASTDTQYF.

This chain links TRBV28 with TRBJ1-5; D unclear. Looked up from germline, CDR1 is MDHEN and CDR2 is SYDVKM. This CDR3 region has 16 residues. The V end was cut by 0 bases, the J end by 0 bases, with 9 bases between. CDR3 sequence: CASSLWGLGSNQPQHF. The CDR3 region has the DNA TGTGCCAGCAGTTTATGGGGTCTGGGTAGCAATCAGCCCCAGCATTTT.

The rearrangement uses TRBV25-1 and TRBJ2-1; weak D call: TRBD2 (6 bases). Germline CDR1 and CDR2: MGHDK and SYGVNS. This CDR3 spans 14 amino acids. V lost 2 bases to trimming and J lost 8 bases, with 13 bases between them. The CDR3, as DNA: TGTGCCAGCAGTGAACGGGGGTTCGGCCATGAGCAGTTCTTC. This codes for CASSERGFGHEQFF.

The rearrangement uses TRBV18 and TRBJ2-6; 7 nucleotides match TRBD1. Per germline, CDR1 KGHSH and CDR2 LQKENI. This CDR3 contains 17 residues. The V and J ends lost 3 bases and 0 bases, in that order; junction bases with no gene match: 5. CDR3 bases: TGTGCCAGCTCACCTCGACAGGGACCCTCTGGGGCCAACGTCCTGACTTTC. The encoded protein is CASSPRQGPSGANVLTF.

This sequence joins TRBV5-1 and TRBJ2-1; 8 positions match TRBD1. V lost 2 bases to trimming and J lost 4 bases; unmatched junction nucleotides: 5. Germline CDR1 SGHRS, CDR2 YFSETQ. The length of the CDR3 is 15 residues. The DNA for the CDR3 is TGCGCCAGCAGCTTAGCTACAGGGGGGTACAATGAGCAGTTCTTC. Translating it yields CASSLATGGYNEQFF.

The J gene is TRBJ2-1, the V gene TRBV18; 9 bases are a match to TRBD2. V dropped 3 bases and J dropped 2; count of bases not matched to a gene: 2. Germline values: CDR1 KGHSH, CDR2 LQKENI. The CDR3 sequence is 15 residues long. CDR3 bases: TGTGCCAGCTCACCTGGACTAGCGCCCTACAATGAGCAGTTCTTC. It is translated as CASSPGLAPYNEQFF.

In regard to this clone: Germline is not matched at one junction end, which may reflect a read error. The chain is built from TRBV2 and TRBJ2-7; D may match TRBD1 or TRBD2 (5 bases each). Germline V gives CDR1 SNHLY, CDR2 FYNNEI. This CDR3 has 10 residues. The CDR3 sequence is CASAGTHADF. In nucleotides, the CDR3 is TGTGCCAGCGCCGGGACCCACGCGGACTTC.

The chain uses TRBV9 and TRBJ1-1; D is unresolved. Trimming shortened V by 0 bases and J by 10 bases, and 13 bases separated the two germline ends. Germline CDR1 SGDLS, CDR2 YYNGEE. The length of the CDR3 is 13 residues. The DNA of the CDR3 is TGTGCCAGCAGCGTAGGGGTGGGTCAACGAGCTTTCTTT. Amino acids: CASSVGVGQRAFF.

This chain connects TRBV11-2 to TRBJ2-1; D perhaps matches TRBD2 (6 bases). The CDR3 length is 14 residues. Trimming removed 5 bases at V and 3 bases at J, with 11 bases between. Germline V gene sequence: CDR1 SGHAT, CDR2 FQNNGV. CDR3 sequence: CASSPVGSYNEQFF. As DNA, the CDR3 is TGTGCCAGCAGCCCAGTCGGGAGCTACAATGAGCAGTTCTTC.

The chain has TRBV28 and TRBJ2-2; D is undetermined. There are 15 residues in the CDR3. The V gene's germline CDR1 is MDHEN and CDR2 SYDVKM. The V gene lost 8 bases and the J gene lost 2 bases, with 15 bases spanning the gap. For the CDR3, the DNA is TGTGCCAGCCTCCTCGGTCGGGTCAACACCGGGGAGCTGTTTTTT. Translation: CASLLGRVNTGELFF.